The TCR beta chain under discussion was sequenced for a study of T-cell reconstitution after alpha-beta-depleted transplantation in children. In its sample, this clonotype was seen many times. Its antigen is undetermined. General observations from the study: A year post-transplant, T-cell counts and diversity derived mostly from newly produced T cells. Reportedly, alpha-beta T cells present about two months post-transplant originated from several hundred expanded clones of graft origin. The origin of high day-60 TCRbeta diversity in some patients lay in surviving recipient T cells and thymic progenitors.

V lost 10 bases to trimming and J lost 4 bases; unmatched junction nucleotides: 8. Germline loops: CDR1 SNHLY, CDR2 FYNNEI. The CDR3 runs 14 residues. Unique molecular identifiers were used to barcode this TCRbeta library. TCRdb processed the PCR reads anew with MiXCR; each CDR3 protein has one entry. The data show about 580,000 distinct CDR3 sequences, more than 20% seen once. The rearrangement links TRBV2 to TRBJ2-1, with TRBD2 matching 9 bases. The material was PBMCs, mostly from graft donor cells, obtained 360 days after TCRalphabeta/CD19-depleted stem cell transplant. The clonotype originates from a boy younger than two who had a stem cell transplant for acute myeloid leukemia, so the T cells may come from the graft donor. The CDR3 DNA reads as TGTGCCACCCGAGCGGGGGGCATTTACAATGAGCAGTTCTTC. It encodes CATRAGGIYNEQFF.